This T cell receptor beta chain was captured by sequencing in a study of T cell changes during pregnancy in multiple sclerosis. Produced via immunoSEQ multiplex PCR; TCRdb's table is partial and in-frame only. The data contain 70,000 to 95,000 clones, just under 95% of them singletons. The V gene's germline CDR1 is SGHVS and CDR2 FQNEAQ. The CDR3 is 16 amino acids. Trimming took 1 base from V and 0 from J, leaving 12 bases between them. The sequence was obtained from a female donor with multiple sclerosis, enrolled in a pregnancy study. The material was peripheral blood, obtained in the first trimester of pregnancy. The V gene is TRBV7-8, the J gene TRBJ2-5, with D perhaps matching TRBD1 (5 bases). CDR3 in amino acids: CASSLEGAGYQETQYF. The CDR3 bases are TGTGCCAGCAGCTTAGAAGGGGCAGGGTACCAAGAGACCCAGTACTTC.